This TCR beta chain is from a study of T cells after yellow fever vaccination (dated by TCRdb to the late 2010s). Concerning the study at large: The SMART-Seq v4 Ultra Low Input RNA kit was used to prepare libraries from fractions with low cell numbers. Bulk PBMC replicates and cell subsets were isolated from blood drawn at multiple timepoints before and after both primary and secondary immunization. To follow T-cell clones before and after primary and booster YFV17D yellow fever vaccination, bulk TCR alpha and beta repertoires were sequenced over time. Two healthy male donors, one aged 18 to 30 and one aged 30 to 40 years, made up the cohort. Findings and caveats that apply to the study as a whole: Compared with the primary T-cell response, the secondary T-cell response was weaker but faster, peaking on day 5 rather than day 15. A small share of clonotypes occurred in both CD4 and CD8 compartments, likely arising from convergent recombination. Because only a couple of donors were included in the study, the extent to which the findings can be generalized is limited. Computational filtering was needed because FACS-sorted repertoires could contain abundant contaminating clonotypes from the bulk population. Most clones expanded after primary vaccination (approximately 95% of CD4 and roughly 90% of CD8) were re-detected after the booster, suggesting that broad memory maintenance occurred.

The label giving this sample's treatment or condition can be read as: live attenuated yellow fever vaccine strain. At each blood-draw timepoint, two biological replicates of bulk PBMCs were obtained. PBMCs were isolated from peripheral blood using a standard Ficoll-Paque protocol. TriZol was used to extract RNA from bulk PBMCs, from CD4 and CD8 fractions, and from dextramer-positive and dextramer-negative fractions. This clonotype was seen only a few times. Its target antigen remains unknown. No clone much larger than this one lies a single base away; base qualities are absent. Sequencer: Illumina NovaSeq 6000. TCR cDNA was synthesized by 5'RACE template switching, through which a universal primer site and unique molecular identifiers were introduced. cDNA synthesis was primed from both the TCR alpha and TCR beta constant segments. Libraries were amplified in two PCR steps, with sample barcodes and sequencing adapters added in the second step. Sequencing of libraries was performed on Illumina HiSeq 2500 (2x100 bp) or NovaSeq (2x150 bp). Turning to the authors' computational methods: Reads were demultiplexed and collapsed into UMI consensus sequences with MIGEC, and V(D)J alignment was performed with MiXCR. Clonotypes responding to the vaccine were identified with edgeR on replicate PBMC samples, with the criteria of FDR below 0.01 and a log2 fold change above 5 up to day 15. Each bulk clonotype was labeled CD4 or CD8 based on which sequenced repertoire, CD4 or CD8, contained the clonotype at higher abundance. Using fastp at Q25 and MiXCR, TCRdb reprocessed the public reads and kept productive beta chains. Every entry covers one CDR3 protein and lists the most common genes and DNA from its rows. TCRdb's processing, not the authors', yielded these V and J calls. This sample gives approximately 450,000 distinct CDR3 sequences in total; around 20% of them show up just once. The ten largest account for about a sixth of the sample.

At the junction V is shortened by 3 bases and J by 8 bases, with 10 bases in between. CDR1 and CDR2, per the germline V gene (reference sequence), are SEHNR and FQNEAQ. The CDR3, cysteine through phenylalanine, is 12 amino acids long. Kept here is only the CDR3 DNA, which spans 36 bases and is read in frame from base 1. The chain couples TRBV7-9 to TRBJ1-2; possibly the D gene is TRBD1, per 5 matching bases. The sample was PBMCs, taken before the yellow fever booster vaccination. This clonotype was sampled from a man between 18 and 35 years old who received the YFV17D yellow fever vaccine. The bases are TGTGCCAGCAGCTTTTTCAGGGAAGGCTACACCTTC. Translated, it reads CASSFFREGYTF. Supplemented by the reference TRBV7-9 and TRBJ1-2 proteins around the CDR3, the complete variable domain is DTGVSQNPRHKITKRGQNVTFRCDPISEHNRLYWYRQTLGQGPEFLTYFQNEAQLEKSRLLSDRFSAERPKGSFSTLEIQRTEQGDSAMYLCASSFFREGYTFGSGTRLTVV.